This T cell receptor beta chain comes out of a study of STAT3 mutations in large granular lymphocyte leukemia. As for the study in general: Roughly half of the longitudinally sequenced T-LGLL patients carried detectable canonical activating STAT3 mutations. Immunosuppressive therapy was given to more than half of T-LGLL patients. Regarding the study as a whole: Treatment regimens differed across patients between samplings. At least one immunodominant TCR beta clonotype appeared in every T-cell large granular lymphocyte leukemia patient.

Roughly 39,000 productive templates were obtained per sample on average. This table comes from immunoSEQ multiplex PCR, and its TCRdb copy is limited to in-frame clones, with some not included. The data contain just under 2,000 clones, around 67% of them singletons. Worth noting for this clone: The antigen is undetermined.

Looked up from germline, CDR1 is LNHDA and CDR2 is SQIVND (reference sequence). The CDR3 has 14 residues. Trimming took 0 bases from V and 3 from J, leaving 9 bases between them. Input material: peripheral blood mononuclear cells. The sequence was obtained from a man in his fifties with T-cell large granular lymphocyte leukemia. Some clones in this sample may be carry-over from other donors' samples. The chain combines TRBV19 with TRBJ2-7; weak D call: TRBD1 (6 bases). The chain's CDR3 is CASSIDRDIYEQYF. DNA of the CDR3: TGTGCCAGTAGTATAGACCGGGACATCTACGAGCAGTACTTC. The complete variable domain, with remaining parts taken from reference TRBV19 and TRBJ2-7, reads DGGITQSPKYLFRKEGQNVTLSCEQNLNHDAMYWYRQDPGQGLRLIYYSQIVNDFQKGDIAEGYSVSREKKESFPLTVTSAQKNPTAFYLCASSIDRDIYEQYFGPGTRLTVT.